These 9 T cell receptor beta chains were all obtained from the same sample, sequenced in a study of blood T cell repertoires in COVID-19 (dated by TCRdb to 2020 to 2022). Receptor libraries were prepared by the immunoSEQ multiplex PCR assay. TCRdb stores this immuneACCESS table with in-frame sequences only. Part of the clones is absent; in the studies checked, under half of the shortfall reflects unresolved V genes, and no reason is known for the rest. The sample records over 130,000 clones, 80% to 90% of which are singletons. The leading ten clones occupy 3% to 3.5% of the sample. Material for sequencing was PBMCs or T cells enriched from blood (not recorded which). The receptors here all came from a woman between 45 and 60 years old with acute COVID-19.

CDR3 nucleotide sequence: TGTGCCAGCGGAACAGAACAGGGGCACGTCTACGATCAGCAGTACTTC. The encoded protein is CASGTEQGHVYDQQYF. The chain recombines TRBV25-1 with TRBJ2-7, with TRBD1 matching 7 bases. The ends lost 8 bases at V and 8 bases at J; junction bases unmatched: 21. Germline CDR1 and CDR2: MGHDK and SYGVNS. This CDR3 contains 16 residues.

This clone was detected a few times. The CDR3 loop reads CSVEAGGGGYTF. The DNA for the CDR3 is TGCAGCGTTGAAGCCGGGGGAGGTGGCTACACCTTC. V usage is TRBV29-1 and J usage is TRBJ1-2, with a weak D call TRBD1 (5 bases). Germline CDR1 reads SQVTM; CDR2 reads ANQGSEA. This CDR3 comprises 12 residues. V was pared by 1 base and J by 7 bases, with 10 bases between.

The chain uses TRBV9 and TRBJ1-4; D call uncertain. The CDR3 is made up of 15 amino acids. V dropped 0 bases and J dropped 0 bases, with 6 bases sitting between them. From germline, CDR1 is SGDLS and CDR2 YYNGEE. For the CDR3, the DNA is TGTGCCAGCAGCGTAGGCAGTGCAACTAATGAAAAACTGTTTTTT. It yields the protein CASSVGSATNEKLFF.

The count of this clone is one. The chain has TRBV19 and TRBJ2-1; 8 bases match TRBD2. J lost 4 bases, V lost 3 bases, and 5 bases had no gene match. The CDR3 totals 15 residues. In germline, CDR1 is LNHDA, CDR2 SQIVND (reference sequence). This chain's CDR3 is CASSMASGSYNEQFF. The CDR3 region has the DNA TGTGCCAGTAGTATGGCGAGCGGGAGTTACAATGAGCAGTTCTTC.

This clone was found once. The chain combines TRBV10-2 with TRBJ1-1; the match to TRBD1 covers 8 bases. The length of the CDR3 is 13 residues. J lost 3 bases, V lost 7 bases, and 4 bases had no gene match. CDR1 is WSHSY and CDR2 is SAAADI in the germline V gene. The CDR3 here is CASIGQGDTEAFF. CDR3 bases: TGCGCCAGCATCGGACAGGGCGACACTGAAGCTTTCTTT.

The chain is built from TRBV28 and TRBJ2-7; TRBD1 aligns across 8 bases. The V gene's germline CDR1 is MDHEN and CDR2 SYDVKM. Trimming cost V 0 bases and J 4 bases; bases outside gene matches: 5. CDR3 length: 15 residues. CDR3 sequence reads: CASSLWSGGGYEQYF. CDR3 coding DNA: TGTGCCAGCAGTTTATGGTCAGGGGGCGGGTACGAGCAGTACTTC.

In this sample, this clone turned up a few times. This chain joins TRBV9 and TRBJ1-1; the D is unclear. Germline V gives CDR1 SGDLS, CDR2 YYNGEE. Trimming removed 0 bases at V and 7 bases at J, with 10 bases between. The CDR3 extends over 13 amino acids. CDR3 in amino acids: CASSVGAAGEAFF. The DNA of the CDR3 is TGTGCCAGCAGCGTAGGTGCAGCAGGTGAAGCTTTCTTT.

V is TRBV5-5 and J is TRBJ1-6, with 7 nucleotides matching TRBD1. Germline assignment: CDR1 SGHKS and CDR2 YYEKEE (reference sequence). The CDR3 is made up of 17 amino acids. After removal of 4 bases from V and 2 bases from J, the junction contained 9 bases not matched to a gene. In nucleotides, the CDR3 is TGTGCCAGCAGCCGATCCCGGGACAGAACCTATAATTCACCCCTCCACTTT. The encoded protein is CASSRSRDRTYNSPLHF.

This rearrangement joins TRBV27 to TRBJ1-1; D is undetermined. Germline CDR1 reads MNHEY; CDR2 reads SMNVEV (reference sequence). This CDR3 contains 15 residues. V was cut by 2 bases and J by 1 base, with 11 bases left in between. DNA of the CDR3: TGTGCCAGCAGTTTAATAGCGCCCCAGAACACTGAAGCTTTCTTT. It translates to CASSLIAPQNTEAFF.